The table lists the clone carrying this TCR beta chain with many counts. The sample belongs to a study of T-cell reconstitution after alpha-beta-depleted transplantation in children. The CDR3 sequence is 13 residues long. The V end lost 0 bases, the J end lost 3 bases, and 3 bases lay between the germline ends. Germline CDR1 MNHEY, CDR2 SVGAGI. Unique molecular identifiers were used in preparing the TCRbeta library. One entry per CDR3 protein results from TCRdb running MiXCR on the PCR reads. The sample holds hundreds of thousands of distinct CDR3 sequences; approximately 14% are singletons and the top ten take 0.79%.

The sequences come from PBMCs, collected before TCRalphabeta/CD19-depleted stem cell transplant. This TCR was sampled from a girl aged 2-15 years with congenital amegakaryocytic thrombocytopenia, due to receive a stem cell transplant. This chain connects TRBV6-5 to TRBJ1-5; D not certain. The CDR3 here is CASSYSYNQPQHF. The CDR3 DNA reads TGTGCCAGCAGTTACTCCTACAATCAGCCCCAGCATTTT.